This T cell receptor (beta chain) was sequenced for a study of blood T cell repertoires in COVID-19. Study as a whole: In each case, the material was cDNA or gDNA derived from T cells, B-cell-depleted T cells, or PBMCs.

Authors' processing steps: Reference gene primer amplification in the assay estimated nucleated cell counts. Produced via immunoSEQ multiplex PCR; TCRdb's table is partial and in-frame only. Clonal size and the V and J genes are those of that table, whereas D and trimming came from the DNA. The sample contains 150,000 or so clones, roughly 88% of which appear only once. The sequenced sample consisted of peripheral blood. The receptor's source is a woman aged 60-75 years with acute or convalescent COVID-19.

The CDR3 bases are TGCGCCAGCAGCCAGATCGGACATCTCGATACGCAGTATTTT. Protein product: CASSQIGHLDTQYF. The chain is built from TRBV4-1 and TRBJ2-3; possibly TRBD1 for D (5 bases). This CDR3 is 14 amino acids long. Deletions cut 3 bases from V and 6 bases from J, with 13 bases between. Germline-derived CDR1 and CDR2 are MGHRA and YSYEKL.